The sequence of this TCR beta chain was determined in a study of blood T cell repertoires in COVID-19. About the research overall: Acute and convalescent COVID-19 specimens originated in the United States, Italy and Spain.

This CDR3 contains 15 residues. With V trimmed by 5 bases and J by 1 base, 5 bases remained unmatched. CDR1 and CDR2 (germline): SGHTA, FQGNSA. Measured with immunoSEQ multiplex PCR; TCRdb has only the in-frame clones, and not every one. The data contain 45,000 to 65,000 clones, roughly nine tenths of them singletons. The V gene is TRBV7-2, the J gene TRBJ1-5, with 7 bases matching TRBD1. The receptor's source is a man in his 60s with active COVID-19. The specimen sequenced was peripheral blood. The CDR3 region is CASSPGTVSNQPQHF. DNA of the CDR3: TGTGCCAGCAGCCCGGGGACAGTAAGCAATCAGCCCCAGCATTTT.